One and the same sample provided the 8 T cell receptor beta chains below, sequenced in a study of shared clonotypes between healthy human individuals. This table comes from immunoSEQ multiplex PCR, and its TCRdb copy is limited to in-frame clones, with some not included. The table lists approximately 740,000 clones, around 74% of them singletons. Sequencing used memory CD4+ T cells sorted from blood. This sample's subset: CD45RA-negative fraction. The receptors come from a woman between 25 and 40 years old in good health.

The rearrangement joins TRBV10-3 to TRBJ2-7; perhaps D is TRBD1 or TRBD2 (6 bases each). Germline CDR1 ENHRY, CDR2 SYGVKD. The CDR3 is 15 amino acids. V dropped 8 bases and J dropped 0 bases, with 17 bases sitting between them. The CDR3 region has the DNA TGTGCCATCGGGGACTCGGGACAACCCTCCTACGAGCAGTACTTC. Protein sequence: CAIGDSGQPSYEQYF.

To note about this clone: A much more abundant neighbour one base away suggests this may be a read error. Other nucleotide sequences from this sample produce the same CDR3. The rearrangement links TRBV7-9 to TRBJ1-2; unclear D gene. The CDR3 runs to 13 residues. V lost 3 bases, J lost 1 base, and 6 bases lay in between. Per the germline V gene, CDR1 is SEHNR and CDR2 is FQNEAQ (reference sequence). CDR3 DNA: TGTGCCAGCAGCTTGGACGGTAACTATGGCTACACCTTC. This translates into CASSLDGNYGYTF.

This clone has a single count. The chain combines TRBV10-3 with TRBJ1-2; tentatively, D is TRBD1 (5 bases). The CDR3 has 13 amino acids. Trimming stripped 6 bases from V and 4 bases from J, with 12 bases between. CDR1 ENHRY and CDR2 SYGVKD come from the germline V gene. The CDR3 spells CAISPDSPYGYTF. The CDR3 bases are TGTGCCATCAGCCCCGACAGCCCCTATGGCTACACCTTC.

This clone came up a few times. The rearrangement uses TRBV28 and TRBJ1-2; perhaps TRBD1 as D (5 bases). The V gene's germline CDR1 is MDHEN and CDR2 SYDVKM. The CDR3 runs 19 residues. V was trimmed by 6 bases and J by 0 bases, leaving 26 bases between them. The CDR3 is CASREWILPPMTANYGYTF. In DNA form, the CDR3 reads TGTGCCAGCAGGGAATGGATTCTGCCCCCCATGACAGCTAACTATGGCTACACCTTC.

For the CDR3, the DNA is TGTGCCAGCAGCTTGGCTGAAGAAGAGACCCAGTACTTC. The encoded protein is CASSLAEEETQYF. This chain connects TRBV5-6 to TRBJ2-5; D is unclear. Trimming left V 0 bases short and J 3 bases short, with 6 bases between. There are 13 residues in the CDR3. The germline gives CDR1 SGHDT, CDR2 YYEEEE.

This clone was detected once. The DNA of the CDR3 is TGTGCCAGCAGCTTAGATACAGGGACGGGACAGCCCCAGCATTTT. It is translated as CASSLDTGTGQPQHF. This chain joins TRBV7-8 and TRBJ1-5; a weak D match, TRBD1 (6 bases). The CDR3 is 15 residues long. Germline lookup yields CDR1 SGHVS and CDR2 FQNEAQ. V lost 1 base and J lost 7, with 14 bases in between.

V usage is TRBV5-1 and J usage is TRBJ2-1, with 8 bases fitting TRBD1. Germline V gives CDR1 SGHRS, CDR2 YFSETQ. Losses at the gene ends were 5 bases for V and 4 bases for J; bases not matched to a gene: 20. CDR3 length: 19 residues. The CDR3 is CASRKGQGGPSLRYNEQFF. In nucleotides, the CDR3 is TGCGCCAGCAGGAAAGGACAGGGTGGCCCGTCTCTCCGATACAATGAGCAGTTCTTC.

The rearrangement joins TRBV11-3 to TRBJ2-2; TRBD2 aligns across 7 bases. V gave up 4 bases and J gave up 3 bases; unmatched junction bases: 11. There are 17 residues in the CDR3. Germline CDR1 and CDR2: SGHNT and YENEEA. The CDR3 DNA follows: TGTGCCAGCAGCTATCAACCCCGGGGAGGGCACACCGGGGAGCTGTTTTTT. This sequence encodes CASSYQPRGGHTGELFF.